These T cell receptor beta chains were read from a single sample in a study of cytomegalovirus exposure and HLA in healthy donors. Sequencing was performed with immunoSEQ multiplex PCR; in TCRdb, only in-frame clones are kept and a portion is missing. The table lists some 150,000 clones, 82% of them singletons. Specimen: PBMCs. These receptors were taken from a woman aged 45 to 65 in good health and CMV-seropositive. The CDR3 runs from the conserved cysteine through the conserved F or W. The order of the fields is CDR3 protein, CDR3 DNA, D gene, CDR3 length, clone size, V gene, J gene. D genes are given only for firm matches. The size entry is marked missing in some rows and otherwise reads once, few, many or a size class.

CAWSGSLSSYEQYF	TGTGCCTGGAGTGGGTCTCTGAGCTCCTACGAGCAGTACTTC	.	14	.	TRBV30	TRBJ2-7
CASSIVQGSYEQYF	TGTGCCAGTAGTATCGTACAGGGGTCCTACGAGCAGTACTTC	TRBD1	14	few	TRBV19	TRBJ2-7
CASSFGTEGEQFF	TGTGCCAGCAGCTTCGGTACGGAGGGTGAGCAGTTCTTC	.	13	.	TRBV7-6	TRBJ2-1
CASTPQGALTGELFF	TGTGCCAGCACCCCCCAGGGGGCGTTAACCGGGGAGCTGTTTTTT	TRBD1	15	.	TRBV27	TRBJ2-2
CASGPGTAYEQYF	TGTGCTAGTGGTCCCGGGACAGCCTACGAGCAGTACTTC	TRBD1	13	.	TRBV12-5	TRBJ2-7
CASSFRSSTGELFF	TGTGCCAGCAGCTTTAGGAGTTCCACCGGGGAGCTGTTTTTT	.	14	.	TRBV5-6	TRBJ2-2
CASSLGLAATDTQYF	TGTGCCAGCAGCTTGGGACTAGCGGCCACAGATACGCAGTATTTT	TRBD2	15	.	TRBV5-6	TRBJ2-3
CASSARGGNTIYF	TGTGCCAGCAGTGCACGAGGTGGAAACACCATATATTTT	.	13	.	TRBV7-9	TRBJ1-3
CASSLGGSYEQYF	TGTGCCAGCAGTTTAGGCGGCTCCTACGAGCAGTACTTC	.	13	.	TRBV27	TRBJ2-7
CASTGTGDGAEAFF	TGTGCCAGCACCGGGACAGGGGATGGGGCTGAAGCTTTCTTT	TRBD1	14	.	TRBV6-5	TRBJ1-1
CARRDRTNSPLHF	TGTGCCCGGCGGGACAGGACCAATTCACCCCTCCACTTT	TRBD1	13	once	TRBV30	TRBJ1-6
CAWSVGRGGNQPQHF	TGTGCCTGGAGTGTAGGTAGGGGCGGCAATCAGCCCCAGCATTTT	.	15	.	TRBV30	TRBJ1-5
CASSSQPGYGRTGANVLTF	TGCGCCAGCAGCTCTCAACCGGGATATGGGAGGACTGGGGCCAACGTCCTGACTTTC	.	19	.	TRBV5-1	TRBJ2-6
CASSLGPLAGGTDTQYF	TGCGCCAGCAGCTTGGGGCCACTAGCGGGGGGCACAGATACGCAGTATTTT	TRBD2	17	.	TRBV5-1	TRBJ2-3
CSVLRTSGGSTDTQYF	TGCAGCGTTCTCCGGACTAGCGGGGGGAGCACAGATACGCAGTATTTT	TRBD2	16	.	TRBV29-1	TRBJ2-3
CSVEARTGHYYGYTF	TGCAGCGTTGAAGCTCGGACAGGCCATTACTATGGCTACACCTTC	TRBD1	15	.	TRBV29-1	TRBJ1-2
CSSSLGGQKLFF	TGTTCCAGCAGCTTAGGAGGACAGAAACTGTTTTTT	.	12	.	TRBV7-9	TRBJ1-4
CASSQVSGGYGYTF	TGCGCCAGCAGCCAAGTTTCCGGGGGCTATGGCTACACCTTC	.	14	.	TRBV4-1	TRBJ1-2
CATSGYYKGADTQYF	TGTGCCACCAGCGGATATTACAAGGGGGCAGATACGCAGTATTTT	.	15	.	TRBV15	TRBJ2-3
CATSSDTSNTGELFF	TGTGCCACCAGCAGTGACACCTCGAACACCGGGGAGCTGTTTTTT	.	15	.	TRBV15	TRBJ2-2
CASSRSRGTGELFF	TGTGCCAGCAGCCGTTCCCGGGGAACCGGGGAGCTGTTTTTT	.	14	.	TRBV2	TRBJ2-2
CASRSSGNTIYF	TGTGCCAGCAGGAGCTCTGGAAACACCATATATTTT	.	12	.	TRBV27	TRBJ1-3
CASSRRGQGTRNQPQHF	TGTGCCAGCAGTCGGCGAGGACAGGGGACGAGGAATCAGCCCCAGCATTTT	TRBD1	17	once	TRBV28	TRBJ1-5
CASSLVTSENNEQFF	TGCGCCAGCAGCTTAGTGACTAGCGAGAACAATGAGCAGTTCTTC	TRBD2	15	.	TRBV5-1	TRBJ2-1
CAWRTTGQGAKDTEAFF	TGTGCCTGGAGGACCACGGGACAGGGGGCTAAGGACACTGAAGCTTTCTTT	TRBD1	17	.	TRBV30	TRBJ1-1
CASSRRTGNTEAFF	TGTGCCAGCAGCCGCAGAACAGGGAACACTGAAGCTTTCTTT	.	14	.	TRBV5-8	TRBJ1-1
CAWSVLLGGPYEQYF	TGTGCCTGGAGTGTACTTTTAGGGGGACCCTACGAGCAGTACTTC	.	15	few	TRBV30	TRBJ2-7
CASSERTGVPEQYF	TGTGCCAGCAGTGAACGGACAGGGGTTCCCGAGCAGTACTTC	TRBD1	14	.	TRBV6-5	TRBJ2-7
CASRPPGTSPAEQYF	TGTGCCAGCAGACCCCCCGGGACATCCCCGGCGGAGCAGTACTTC	.	15	.	TRBV2	TRBJ2-7